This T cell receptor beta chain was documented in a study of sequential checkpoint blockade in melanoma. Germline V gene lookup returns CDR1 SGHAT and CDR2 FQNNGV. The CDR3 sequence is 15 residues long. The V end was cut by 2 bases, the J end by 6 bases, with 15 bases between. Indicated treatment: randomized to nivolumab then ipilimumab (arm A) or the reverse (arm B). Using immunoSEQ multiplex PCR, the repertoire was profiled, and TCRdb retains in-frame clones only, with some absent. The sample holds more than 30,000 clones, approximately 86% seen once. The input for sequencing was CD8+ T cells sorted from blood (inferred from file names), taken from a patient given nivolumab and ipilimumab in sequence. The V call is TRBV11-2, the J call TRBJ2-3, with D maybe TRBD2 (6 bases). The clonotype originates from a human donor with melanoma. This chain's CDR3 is CASSLSGGTLDTQYF. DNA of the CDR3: TGTGCCAGCAGCTTATCTGGAGGGACCTTGGATACGCAGTATTTT.